What follows are 16 T cell receptor beta chains derived from one specimen sequenced in a study of shared clonotypes between healthy human individuals. Profiling relied on immunoSEQ multiplex PCR, and the TCRdb table lists in-frame clones only, not all of them. Of 850,000 to 1,100,000 clones listed, 77% are singletons. Sequences were obtained from memory CD4+ T cells from PBMCs. Specified subset: CD45RA-negative fraction. The receptor source for this set is a man aged 18 to 35 in good health. Some clones in this sample may be carry-over from other donors' samples.

This clone appeared a single time. The V call is TRBV28, the J call TRBJ1-1, with D tentatively TRBD1 (6 bases). The CDR3 runs to 14 residues. Trimming stripped 2 bases from V and 3 bases from J, with 10 bases between. Germline V gene lookup returns CDR1 MDHEN and CDR2 SYDVKM. Written as DNA, the CDR3 is TGTGCCAGCAGTTTACCCGGACAGTACACTGAAGCTTTCTTT. Encoded protein: CASSLPGQYTEAFF.

The V call is TRBV7-9, the J call TRBJ1-2; D unresolved. CDR1 and CDR2 from the germline V gene are SEHNR and FQNEAQ (reference sequence). V shed 4 bases and J shed 5 bases, with 17 bases lying between them. The CDR3 extends over 15 amino acids. Here the CDR3 reads CASSSSGPSGYGYTF. In DNA form, the CDR3 reads TGTGCCAGCAGCTCGAGTGGGCCCAGTGGGTATGGCTACACCTTC.

V usage is TRBV28 and J usage is TRBJ2-1; D is unresolved. CDR3 length: 12 residues. Germline V gives CDR1 MDHEN, CDR2 SYDVKM. Trimming removed 2 bases from V and 10 bases from J, with 9 bases in between. The CDR3: CASSLLDGEQFF. CDR3 sequence (DNA): TGTGCCAGCAGTTTACTGGACGGAGAGCAGTTCTTC.

Concerning this clone itself: This sample includes further DNA sequences coding for the same CDR3. This chain connects TRBV7-9 to TRBJ2-1, with 13 bases matching TRBD2. J lost 9 bases, V lost 4 bases, and 6 bases had no gene match. The CDR3 contains 15 residues. Germline V gene sequence: CDR1 SEHNR, CDR2 FQNEAQ (reference sequence). The CDR3 reads CASSSRLAGGGEQFF. The CDR3, as DNA: TGTGCCAGCAGCTCCCGACTAGCGGGAGGAGGTGAGCAGTTCTTC.

J is TRBJ2-7 and V is TRBV6-5; 8 nucleotides match TRBD2. This CDR3 has 14 amino acids. CDR1 and CDR2 from the germline V gene are MNHEY and SVGAGI. Trimming took 5 bases from V and 5 from J; bases not matched to a gene: 8. The CDR3, as DNA: TGTGCCAGCAGTAAAAGCGGGGGCCCCAACGAGCAGTACTTC. Translating gives CASSKSGGPNEQYF.

This chain connects TRBV30 to TRBJ1-1, with a tentative D call TRBD1 (6 bases). The V and J ends lost 1 base and 1 base respectively, with 13 bases between them. The germline gives CDR1 GTSNPN, CDR2 SVGIG (reference sequence). The CDR3 loop spans 15 amino acids. CDR3 sequence (DNA): TGTGCCTGGAGTGGACCACAGGGCGGGAACACTGAAGCTTTCTTT. This translates into CAWSGPQGGNTEAFF.

The rearrangement joins TRBV7-2 to TRBJ1-1, with a possible D match to TRBD1 (6 bases). CDR1 SGHTA and CDR2 FQGNSA come from the germline V gene. CDR3 length: 16 residues. Trimming removed 6 bases from V and 0 bases from J, with 17 bases in between. Here the CDR3 reads CASRLRTGALNTEAFF. Here the CDR3 DNA reads TGTGCCAGCAGATTGAGGACGGGGGCTTTGAACACTGAAGCTTTCTTT.

Details on this clone: A much bigger clone sits one base away, suggesting this may be a read error. The rearrangement uses TRBV11-2 and TRBJ2-5; D uncertain. Germline CDR1 and CDR2: SGHAT and FQNNGV. V was cut by 5 bases and J by 0 bases, with 1 base left in between. This CDR3 spans 11 amino acids. The CDR3 DNA is TGTGCCAGCAGCAACCAAGAGACCCAGTACTTC. Its protein product is CASSNQETQYF.

This chain uses TRBV7-2 with TRBJ1-5; 7 nucleotides line up with TRBD1. Unmatched junction bases numbered 20, after V lost 3 bases and J lost 9 bases. The CDR3 length is 18 residues. CDR1 is SGHTA, CDR2 FQGNSA, per germline. The CDR3 coding sequence is TGTGCCAGCAGCTTTTCCGTCCTCCTAGGACAGGTCGGCTGGCCCCAGCATTTT. Its translation is CASSFSVLLGQVGWPQHF.

J is TRBJ1-4 and V is TRBV28; the D is unclear. Germline CDR1 reads MDHEN; CDR2 reads SYDVKM. This CDR3 is built from 14 residues. V was pared by 4 bases and J by 7 bases, with 13 bases between. The CDR3 is CASSSRLWGEKLFF. CDR3 bases: TGTGCCAGCAGTTCCCGGTTGTGGGGTGAAAAACTGTTTTTT.

This clone was found once. Just one base apart from a much larger clone, this may be a read error. The genes are TRBV7-8 and TRBJ2-5, with 7 bases that match TRBD2. Germline assignment: CDR1 SGHVS and CDR2 FQNEAQ. This CDR3 region has 20 residues. For the CDR3, the DNA is TGTGCCGGCAGCTTAAGGATCAGTCTGAGGCGGGAGCTATCCCAAGAGACCCAGTACTTC. It specifies CAGSLRISLRRELSQETQYF.

The gene calls are TRBV28 and TRBJ2-1; unclear D gene. The CDR3 has 12 residues. The germline V gene encodes CDR1 MDHEN and CDR2 SYDVKM. The V end was cut by 2 bases, the J end by 11 bases, with 10 bases between. CDR3 DNA: TGTGCCAGCAGTTTAGTTTTGTGGAAGCAGTTCTTC. Translation gives CASSLVLWKQFF.

This chain connects TRBV2 to TRBJ2-2; D unclear. There are 13 residues in the CDR3. The germline V gene encodes CDR1 SNHLY and CDR2 FYNNEI. Trimming shortened V by 7 bases and J by 2 bases, and 8 bases separated the two germline ends. In DNA, the CDR3 is TGTGCCAGCACCGCCCGAAACACCGGGGAGCTGTTTTTT. Translated, it gives CASTARNTGELFF.

This chain joins TRBV4-1 and TRBJ2-3; 7 bases line up with TRBD2. The CDR3 runs 16 residues. CDR1 MGHRA and CDR2 YSYEKL come from the germline V gene. Trimming removed 6 bases from V and 4 bases from J; junction bases left unmatched: 13. Written as DNA, the CDR3 is TGCGCCAGCAGACCGTCCCCCGGGAGGATCGCAGATACGCAGTATTTT. Translated: CASRPSPGRIADTQYF.

The table lists this clone with a count of one. The genes are TRBV7-2 and TRBJ2-3, with D uncertain. CDR3 length: 16 residues. The germline gives CDR1 SGHTA, CDR2 FQGNSA. The V end was cut by 3 bases, the J end by 0 bases, with 13 bases between. The CDR3 loop is CASSLMGVTSTDTQYF. The CDR3 DNA reads TGTGCCAGCAGCTTGATGGGTGTCACTAGCACAGATACGCAGTATTTT.

The J gene is TRBJ1-3, the V gene TRBV5-1, with D unclear. Germline V gives CDR1 SGHRS, CDR2 YFSETQ. CDR3 length: 17 amino acids. V was pared by 2 bases and J by 0 bases, with 15 bases between. CDR3 bases: TGCGCCAGCAGCTTCAATGGAGACCGCTACTCTGGAAACACCATATATTTT. Translated, it gives CASSFNGDRYSGNTIYF.